This T cell receptor beta chain emerged from a study of T cell responses to AZD1222 COVID-19 vaccine (TCRdb year 2021). About the investigation overall: TCR sequencing covered approximately 230 trial participants: roughly 200 given two doses of AZD1222 and 26 given two doses of MenACWY control vaccine. Enrollment into the trials was organized by age into subgroups of 18-55, 56-69 and 70-plus years, and those subgroups contained roughly 160, 29 and 62 TCR-sequenced participants, respectively.

Study-wide conclusions, independent of this receptor: Because no day 14 peak-response samples were available, the repertoires could be characterized only after the peak T cell response. In the small 56-69-year group, the increase in depth fell short of significance, most likely because of low power. Nearly half of unique spike-specific TCRs reportedly recognized epitopes outside regions mutated in the B.1.351 and B.1.1.7 variants. Conclusions about previously exposed vaccinees are limited because only five to seven AZD1222 recipients were SARS-CoV-2 seropositive at baseline. CD4 TCRs associated with the vaccine covered the entire spike protein, and the dominant responses were in regions 160-218 and 743-854. Participants were mostly white British and included more females than males, and it was suggested by the authors that clonal diversity may have been underestimated. Spike-specific TCR breadth and depth rose significantly after two AZD1222 doses compared with day 0 and with MenACWY recipients.

The CDR3 regions of human TCRbeta chains were analyzed by immunosequencing. In the original analysis: Repertoire TCRs were matched against a reference library of SARS-CoV-2-specific TCRs generated with the MIRA antigen-specificity platform. Breadth was defined as the fraction of unique TCRs that were SARS-CoV-2-associated. Depth was defined as the fraction of total T cells that were SARS-CoV-2-associated. Using the MIRA data, each spike-specific TCR was mapped to the spike region that the TCR reacts to and placed in a CD4 or CD8 class. Log10-transformed breadth and depth values were compared by one-way ANOVA with Sidak's multiple comparisons tests. TCRdb provides this immuneACCESS table in a form limited to in-frame rearrangements. Some clones are lacking; in checked studies, under half of them reflect an unresolved V gene, and why the rest are absent is not known. V and J calls and clone size are as listed in that table; D and trimming were resolved from the DNA. In all, the sample holds 180,000 or so clones, and more than 70% of those were seen once. Roughly 26% of the sample belongs to the ten largest clones.

This clone appeared a few times. This receptor's antigen is unknown. No base quality values were provided; no much bigger clone lies one nucleotide off. In the paper's terms, the time point label means: about 28 days (+/-7) after the second vaccine dose. AZD1222 recipients given second doses at about 4 weeks or at about 12 weeks were pooled, since spike-specific TCR depth and breadth were not found to differ between the two schedules. Samples from vaccinated people were obtained from the UK trials COV001 and COV002, which included a single-blind randomized controlled phase 2/3 trial of AZD1222 (ChAdOx1 nCoV-19) in healthy adults. For TCRbeta chain sequencing, PBMC samples were collected from trial participants at day 0 and at day 28 after the second dose. V lost 4 bases and J lost 2 bases; the stretch between them is 9 bases long. The germline V gene supplies CDR1 MDHEN and CDR2 SYDVKM. The CDR3 goes from the cysteine to the phenylalanine over 14 residues. This entry keeps only the CDR3 DNA: 42 bases, framed from base 1.

Sequenced here: peripheral blood, sampled 28 days after the second AZD1222 dose. The receptor comes from an adult who received the AZD1222 COVID-19 vaccine. This sequence uses TRBV28 and TRBJ1-3, with no reliable assignment of the D segment. The CDR3 region: CASSSVGTGNTIYF. The nucleotide sequence is given as TGTGCCAGCAGTTCAGTAGGGACTGGAAACACCATATATTTT.